The TCR beta chain under discussion was sequenced for a study of STAT5B mutations in CD4+ large granular lymphocyte leukemia. Study-level information: The CDR3 'QG' motif was associated with a particular HLA allele among healthy donors.

With regard to this clone: The antigen is unknown.

The assay was run at survey level. Clones were sequenced by immunoSEQ multiplex PCR, and TCRdb holds only the in-frame ones, with some missing. The sample shows just over 40,000 clones, 80% to 90% of them seen only once. V was clipped by 0 bases and J by 4 bases; unmatched bases: 10. The CDR3 length is 17 residues. Germline assignment: CDR1 LGHNA and CDR2 YSLEER. The study's findings and limits: 8/27 top patient clones versus 2/35 control clones were TRBV06-family. Patient CD4-sorted repertoires looked more clonal than healthy CD4+ repertoires, even without putative leukemic clones.

This TCR was recovered from a human donor in good health. The sample consisted of CD4+ T cells from blood buffy coats. This sequence joins TRBV4-3 and TRBJ2-5; the match to TRBD2 covers 8 bases. The CDR3 region is CASSQDRDSGMGETQYF. The CDR3 DNA is TGCGCCAGCAGCCAAGATCGGGATAGCGGGATGGGAGAGACCCAGTACTTC.